Listed below are T cell receptor beta chains from one sample, sequenced in a study of regulatory T cells in long-lasting Graves disease. MiXCR, applied by TCRdb to the multiplex PCR reads, yields one record per CDR3 protein. The sample records about 660,000 distinct CDR3 sequences, about 32% being singletons. The sequencing used peripheral blood mononuclear cells (PBMCs), collected when the disease was refractory, from a patient treated with antithyroid drugs. All receptors derive from a female donor with Graves disease. The CDR3 runs from the conserved cysteine through the conserved F or W. D genes are given only for firm matches. Only part of the rows carry a size: once, few, many, or a class if the clone is expanded.

j_call: TRBJ2-5
d_call: .
clone_size: .
v_call: TRBV6-2/TRBV6-3
cdr3_aa: CASSLASLPRQETQYF
cdr3_nt: TGTGCCAGCAGTCTTGCGTCCCTTCCTCGACAAGAGACCCAGTACTTC

j_call: TRBJ1-6
d_call: TRBD1
clone_size: .
v_call: TRBV20-1
cdr3_aa: CSARRTGQGAIGSPLHF
cdr3_nt: TGCAGTGCTAGGCGAACCGGACAGGGGGCAATTGGTTCACCCCTCCACTTT

j_call: TRBJ1-3
d_call: .
clone_size: .
v_call: TRBV12-3/TRBV12-4
cdr3_aa: CASSLGRRGNTIYF
cdr3_nt: TGTGCCAGCAGTTTGGGCAGGCGGGGAAACACCATATATTTT

j_call: TRBJ1-2
d_call: .
clone_size: few
v_call: TRBV6-1
cdr3_aa: CASSASTESNYGYTF
cdr3_nt: TGTGCCAGCAGTGCCTCGACAGAGTCAAACTATGGCTACACCTTC

j_call: TRBJ1-6
d_call: .
clone_size: few
v_call: TRBV15
cdr3_aa: CATSRGPINSPLHF
cdr3_nt: TGTGCCACCAGCAGAGGACCGATTAATTCACCCCTCCACTTT

j_call: TRBJ2-5
d_call: TRBD1
clone_size: few
v_call: TRBV6-5
cdr3_aa: CASSFGQGMQPDQETQYF
cdr3_nt: TGTGCCAGCAGTTTCGGACAGGGAATGCAACCAGACCAAGAGACCCAGTACTTC

j_call: TRBJ1-5
d_call: .
clone_size: .
v_call: TRBV5-1
cdr3_aa: CASSQGSQENQPQHF
cdr3_nt: TGCGCCAGCAGCCAAGGGAGCCAAGAAAATCAGCCCCAGCATTTT

j_call: TRBJ2-5
d_call: TRBD1
clone_size: .
v_call: TRBV28
cdr3_aa: CASSLFRQGETQYF
cdr3_nt: TGTGCCAGCAGTTTATTCCGACAGGGGGAGACCCAGTACTTC

j_call: TRBJ1-4
d_call: .
clone_size: many
v_call: TRBV6-5
cdr3_aa: CASSYSGTGHEKLFF
cdr3_nt: TGTGCCAGCAGTTACTCCGGGACGGGGCATGAAAAACTGTTTTTT

j_call: TRBJ1-6
d_call: .
clone_size: .
v_call: TRBV19
cdr3_aa: CASSTTGPNSPLHF
cdr3_nt: TGTGCCAGTAGTACCACAGGGCCGAATTCACCCCTCCACTTT

j_call: TRBJ2-5
d_call: TRBD2
clone_size: few
v_call: TRBV19
cdr3_aa: CASKEAGGYQETQYF
cdr3_nt: TGTGCCAGTAAGGAAGCGGGAGGTTACCAAGAGACCCAGTACTTC

j_call: TRBJ1-2
d_call: TRBD1
clone_size: many
v_call: TRBV12-3/TRBV12-4
cdr3_aa: CASSSPRQGRNGYTF
cdr3_nt: TGTGCCAGCAGCTCCCCCCGACAGGGGAGGAATGGCTACACCTTC

j_call: TRBJ2-5
d_call: TRBD2
clone_size: many
v_call: TRBV28
cdr3_aa: CASRSGLAVQTQYF
cdr3_nt: TGTGCCAGCAGATCCGGACTAGCCGTGCAGACCCAGTACTTC

j_call: TRBJ2-2
d_call: .
clone_size: few
v_call: TRBV5-1
cdr3_aa: CASSLRPTTGANTGELFF
cdr3_nt: TGCGCCAGCAGTTTACGCCCGACGACAGGCGCGAACACCGGGGAGCTGTTTTTT

j_call: TRBJ1-2
d_call: TRBD1
clone_size: .
v_call: TRBV9
cdr3_aa: CASSGGQGDSGYTF
cdr3_nt: TGTGCCAGCAGCGGTGGACAGGGGGATTCCGGCTACACCTTC

j_call: TRBJ1-4
d_call: .
clone_size: many
v_call: TRBV2
cdr3_aa: CASSEKIEKLFF
cdr3_nt: TGTGCCAGCAGTGAAAAGATCGAAAAACTGTTTTTT

j_call: TRBJ1-1
d_call: TRBD1
clone_size: .
v_call: TRBV9
cdr3_aa: CASSGDRFTEAFF
cdr3_nt: TGTGCCAGCAGCGGGGACAGGTTCACTGAAGCTTTCTTT

j_call: TRBJ2-7
d_call: .
clone_size: .
v_call: TRBV19
cdr3_aa: CASKPQGSYEQYF
cdr3_nt: TGTGCCAGCAAACCGCAGGGCTCCTACGAGCAGTACTTC

j_call: TRBJ2-6
d_call: .
clone_size: few
v_call: TRBV6-1
cdr3_aa: CASILGGSGANVLTF
cdr3_nt: .

j_call: TRBJ1-4
d_call: .
clone_size: few
v_call: TRBV27
cdr3_aa: CASSLIWQGIEKLFF
cdr3_nt: TGTGCCAGCAGTTTAATCTGGCAGGGGATTGAAAAACTGTTTTTT

j_call: TRBJ1-6
d_call: .
clone_size: .
v_call: TRBV13
cdr3_aa: CASRSTEREINSPLHF
cdr3_nt: TGTGCCAGCAGGTCTACAGAACGGGAAATTAATTCACCCCTCCACTTT

j_call: TRBJ1-1
d_call: .
clone_size: many
v_call: TRBV6-1
cdr3_aa: CASSETVRTVNTEAFF
cdr3_nt: TGTGCCAGCAGTGAGACGGTGCGGACAGTGAACACTGAAGCTTTCTTT

j_call: TRBJ1-5
d_call: .
clone_size: few
v_call: TRBV10-3
cdr3_aa: CAISPSGSPQHF
cdr3_nt: TGTGCCATCAGTCCTTCGGGGAGTCCCCAGCATTTT

j_call: TRBJ2-2
d_call: .
clone_size: .
v_call: TRBV11-2
cdr3_aa: CASSPLTGEGGELFF
cdr3_nt: TGTGCCAGCAGCCCCCTAACGGGAGAGGGCGGGGAGCTGTTTTTT

j_call: TRBJ1-5
d_call: .
clone_size: .
v_call: TRBV29-1
cdr3_aa: CSVSEGRGANQPQHF
cdr3_nt: TGCAGCGTTTCTGAGGGCAGGGGCGCGAATCAGCCCCAGCATTTT

j_call: TRBJ1-2
d_call: TRBD1
clone_size: .
v_call: TRBV19
cdr3_aa: CASKKQGLANYGYTF
cdr3_nt: TGTGCCAGTAAGAAACAGGGGTTGGCCAACTATGGCTACACCTTC

j_call: TRBJ2-4
d_call: .
clone_size: .
v_call: TRBV19
cdr3_aa: CASSLSSGDSLAKNIQYF
cdr3_nt: TGTGCCAGTAGTCTCTCATCGGGGGACAGCCTTGCCAAAAACATTCAGTACTTC

j_call: TRBJ1-5
d_call: TRBD1
clone_size: .
v_call: TRBV28
cdr3_aa: CASSLDRGSHQPQHF
cdr3_nt: TGTGCCAGCAGCCTAGACAGGGGGTCGCATCAGCCCCAGCATTTT

j_call: TRBJ1-4
d_call: TRBD1
clone_size: .
v_call: TRBV11-2
cdr3_aa: CASSLIRGAGGPEKLFF
cdr3_nt: TGTGCCAGCAGCTTAATCCGTGGGGCAGGGGGCCCTGAAAAACTGTTTTTT

j_call: TRBJ2-7
d_call: TRBD1
clone_size: few
v_call: TRBV19
cdr3_aa: CASSTGQFYEQYF
cdr3_nt: TGTGCCAGTAGCACGGGACAGTTCTACGAGCAGTACTTC

j_call: TRBJ1-1
d_call: TRBD1
clone_size: few
v_call: TRBV12-3/TRBV12-4
cdr3_aa: CASSFDRAYTEAFF
cdr3_nt: TGTGCCAGCAGTTTTGACAGGGCCTACACTGAAGCTTTCTTT

j_call: TRBJ2-5
d_call: .
clone_size: many
v_call: TRBV11-2
cdr3_aa: CASSPRGLTYQETQYF
cdr3_nt: TGTGCCAGCAGCCCAAGAGGACTGACGTACCAAGAGACCCAGTACTTC

j_call: TRBJ2-5
d_call: .
clone_size: .
v_call: TRBV24-1
cdr3_aa: CATSEGRGEKETQYF
cdr3_nt: TGTGCCACCAGTGAAGGAAGGGGGGAGAAAGAGACCCAGTACTTC

j_call: TRBJ1-6
d_call: .
clone_size: few
v_call: TRBV12-3/TRBV12-4
cdr3_aa: CASSPPGVPYNSPLHF
cdr3_nt: TGTGCCAGCAGTCCCCCAGGGGTCCCCTATAATTCACCCCTCCACTTT

j_call: TRBJ2-7
d_call: TRBD1
clone_size: .
v_call: TRBV14
cdr3_aa: CDSSQRGQGNYEQYF
cdr3_nt: TGTGACAGCAGCCAGAGAGGACAGGGCAACTACGAGCAGTACTTC

j_call: TRBJ2-1
d_call: TRBD2
clone_size: few
v_call: TRBV11-2
cdr3_aa: CASSAGTSGGNNEQFF
cdr3_nt: TGTGCCAGCAGCGCCGGGACTAGCGGGGGAAACAATGAGCAGTTCTTC